The rows below give T cell receptor beta chains drawn from one sample of a study of control samples from healthy donors and cancer patients. Generated by immunoSEQ multiplex PCR, the TCRdb table keeps only in-frame clones and is missing some. The data show approximately 58,000 clones, 87% seen once. Sequenced material: PBMCs. The source is a man aged 60 to 75 with head and neck cancer. Both conserved end residues are part of each CDR3. D genes are given only for firm matches. Clone size is given for some rows only: seen once, a few or many times, or a class if the clone is expanded.

v_gene	j_gene	abundance	d_gene	CDR3nt	CDR3aa
TRBV19	TRBJ2-5	-	-	TGTGCCAGTAGTCCCCGACAGGGACTTACACAAGAGACCCAGTACTTC	CASSPRQGLTQETQYF
TRBV18	TRBJ2-5	-	-	TGTGCCAGCTCCTACAAAGAGACCCAGTACTTC	CASSYKETQYF
TRBV6-1	TRBJ2-3	-	-	TGTGCCAGCAGTGAAGGGAGCACAGATACGCAGTATTTT	CASSEGSTDTQYF
TRBV28	TRBJ2-3	-	-	TGTGCCAGCAGTATACCAAGCACGTCCGGGGCAGATACGCAGTATTTT	CASSIPSTSGADTQYF
TRBV3-1/TRBV3-2	TRBJ2-4	once	TRBD1	TGTGCCAGCAGCCACCACCGGACAGGGGCGAACATTCAGTACTTC	CASSHHRTGANIQYF
TRBV4-1	TRBJ1-2	-	-	TGCGCCAGCAGCTCAATGTCCAGGGAGGCCTATGGCTACACCTTC	CASSSMSREAYGYTF
TRBV6-5	TRBJ2-3	-	TRBD2	TGTGCCACTGAGCGGGGACCAAACACAGATACGCAGTATTTT	CATERGPNTDTQYF
TRBV7-6	TRBJ2-2	once	-	TGTGCCAGCAGCGCGGACCTGCTTTACACCGGGGAGCTGTTTTTT	CASSADLLYTGELFF
TRBV6-4	TRBJ2-3	once	-	TGTGCCAGCAGTGAAGGCAGGGTTGCAGATACGCAGTATTTT	CASSEGRVADTQYF
TRBV7-3	TRBJ2-2	-	TRBD2	TGTGCCAGCAGCTATGGGACTAGCGGGAGGGGCACCGGGGAGCTGTTTTTT	CASSYGTSGRGTGELFF
TRBV5-1	TRBJ2-7	-	TRBD1	TGCGCCAGCAGCAGGGGGACAGGCGGAGGCGAGCAGTACTTC	CASSRGTGGGEQYF
TRBV7-2	TRBJ2-5	-	-	TGTGCCAGCAGCTTATTCTGGCAGGGAGAGACCCAGTACTTC	CASSLFWQGETQYF
TRBV3-1/TRBV3-2	TRBJ2-1	-	-	TGTGCCAGCAGCCAAGATCGGGAAGGTGAGCAGTTCTTC	CASSQDREGEQFF
TRBV11-2	TRBJ2-4	-	TRBD1	TGTGCCAGCAGCTTGACAGGGGGCTATGGAAACATTCAGTACTTC	CASSLTGGYGNIQYF
TRBV7-2	TRBJ1-4	once	TRBD1	TGTGCCAGCAGCTTAGGGGGGACAGGGCTTAATGAAAAACTGTTTTTT	CASSLGGTGLNEKLFF
TRBV28	TRBJ1-5	-	TRBD1	TGTGCCAGCAGGGGCCAGGACAGGGTGTCTCGGGGCAATCAGCCCCAGCATTTT	CASRGQDRVSRGNQPQHF
TRBV29-1	TRBJ2-3	-	-	TGCAGCGTTGGTTGGGACAATCGTAGACCCACAGATACGCAGTATTTT	CSVGWDNRRPTDTQYF
TRBV5-6	TRBJ2-7	medium-sized	-	TGTGCCAGCAGCTTGAGGCGTGAGGTGTACGAGCAGTACTTC	CASSLRREVYEQYF
TRBV6-6	TRBJ2-2	few	-	TGTGCCAGCAGCCCCATTGGGGGGAGCACCGGGGAGCTGTTTTTT	CASSPIGGSTGELFF
TRBV15	TRBJ2-7	-	-	TGTGCCACCAGCCCCGGGACAAGTTACGAGCAGTACTTC	CATSPGTSYEQYF
TRBV6-2/TRBV6-3	TRBJ2-1	-	-	TGTGCCAGCAGTTACAGGGCCTACCCTAACAATGAGCAGTTCTTC	CASSYRAYPNNEQFF
TRBV7-3	TRBJ1-5	-	-	TGTGCCAGCAGCTTAAATGGGGGGGCAGGTCAGCCCCAGCATTTT	CASSLNGGAGQPQHF
TRBV28	TRBJ1-2	-	TRBD1	TGTGCCAGCAGGGCGACAGGGGGTTACTATGGCTACACCTTC	CASRATGGYYGYTF
TRBV7-2	TRBJ2-2	-	-	TGTGCCAGCAGCTTAGTTCGGATCACCGGGGAGCTGTTTTTT	CASSLVRITGELFF
TRBV6-5	TRBJ2-1	-	TRBD1	TGTGCCAGCAAGACTACAGGGGGCTCCTACAATGAGCAGTTCTTC	CASKTTGGSYNEQFF
TRBV18	TRBJ1-5	-	-	TGTGCCAGCTCACCAGAGGCGGGGGAAGAAGGCAATCAGCCCCAGCATTTT	CASSPEAGEEGNQPQHF
TRBV25-1	TRBJ2-7	-	TRBD1	TGTGCCAGCAGTGGCCGGACAGGGGGCTCCTCCTACGAGCAGTACTTC	CASSGRTGGSSYEQYF
TRBV6-5	TRBJ1-5	-	-	TGTGCCAGCAGTCGTACGTTGGCCGTTCAGCCCCAGCATTTT	CASSRTLAVQPQHF
TRBV11-2	TRBJ1-4	once	TRBD1	TGTGCCAGCAGCTACAATAGTGTAGGACAGGGAGGAGAAAAACTGTTTTTT	CASSYNSVGQGGEKLFF
TRBV28	TRBJ1-1	-	-	TGTGCCAGCAGCTCCGAGGGTGTAGCTTTCTTT	CASSSEGVAFF
TRBV11-2	TRBJ2-1	once	-	TGTGCCAGCAGCTTAGCCGGGGTATACAATGAGCAGTTCTTC	CASSLAGVYNEQFF
TRBV7-3	TRBJ2-5	-	TRBD1	TGTGCCAGCAGCTTAACGGGCAGGGGGCAATCAGAGACCCAGTACTTC	CASSLTGRGQSETQYF
TRBV6-4	TRBJ2-1	-	-	TGTGCCACCCGAAGTGTTGACCAGCAGTTCTTC	CATRSVDQQFF
TRBV7-2	TRBJ2-7	-	TRBD2	TGTGCCAGCAGCGTTGGACCTAGCGGGTCCTACGAGCAGTACTTC	CASSVGPSGSYEQYF
TRBV28	TRBJ2-1	-	-	TGTGCCAGCAGTTTACCAGGCCACAATGAGCAGTTCTTC	CASSLPGHNEQFF
TRBV30	TRBJ1-2	-	-	TGTGCCTGGAGTGTACCCCGGACCGGATGGGACTATGGCTACACCTTC	CAWSVPRTGWDYGYTF
TRBV6-5	TRBJ1-1	-	-	TGTGCCAGCACCCCCCTCCGAAACACTGAAGCTTTCTTT	CASTPLRNTEAFF
TRBV5-1	TRBJ2-7	-	-	TGCGCCAGCAGCTTGGAGGCCCCCTCCATGGACGAGCAGTACTTC	CASSLEAPSMDEQYF
TRBV29-1	TRBJ1-2	-	-	TGCAGCGCCGGGAACAGGGATGGCTACACCTTC	CSAGNRDGYTF
TRBV6-4	TRBJ2-5	-	TRBD1	TGTGCCAGCACCCTAAAAGAGAGGACAGGTGCGTTGAGGGAGACCCAGTACTTC	CASTLKERTGALRETQYF
TRBV7-6	TRBJ2-2	few	-	TGTGCCAGCAGCCCTAGTAGGTGGAGCGGGGAGCTGTTTTTT	CASSPSRWSGELFF
TRBV7-3	TRBJ1-1	-	-	TGTGCCAGCAGCCAACAAGGGGGGCGGACTGAAGCTTTCTTT	CASSQQGGRTEAFF
TRBV30	TRBJ2-3	few	TRBD1	TGTGCCTGGAGGCCAGGGGGCGAGGGCGCAGATACGCAGTATTTT	CAWRPGGEGADTQYF
TRBV5-1	TRBJ2-1	-	-	TGCGCCAGCAGCTTGGTTGGGGGATACGGCAATGAGCAGTTCTTC	CASSLVGGYGNEQFF
TRBV30	TRBJ2-7	-	TRBD2	TGTGCCTGCCTCAAGCGGGGGAACTCCTACGAGCAGTACTTC	CACLKRGNSYEQYF
TRBV11-3	TRBJ2-2	-	-	TGTGCCAGCAGCTCTCGTGGGGGGCCGAACACCGGGGAGCTGTTTTTT	CASSSRGGPNTGELFF
TRBV19	TRBJ2-5	few	-	TGTGCCAGTAGTATAGGTGGAGAGACCCAGTACTTC	CASSIGGETQYF
TRBV7-8	TRBJ2-7	-	-	TGTGCCAGCAGCTTACGATCAGGCAGGGGCTACGAGCAGTACTTC	CASSLRSGRGYEQYF
TRBV2	TRBJ2-3	-	-	TGTGCCAGCAGTGAAGCCCAGGGTTTAACAGATACGCAGTATTTT	CASSEAQGLTDTQYF
TRBV7-3	TRBJ2-1	-	-	TGTGCCAGCAGCCCGACGTCCTACAATGAGCAGTTCTTC	CASSPTSYNEQFF
TRBV11-2	TRBJ1-3	-	TRBD1	TGTGCCAGCAGCTTAGCGGACAGGGGAAACACCATATATTTT	CASSLADRGNTIYF
TRBV28	TRBJ1-5	-	TRBD1	TGTGCCAGCAGTCAGACAGGGGGCCCAAGTCAGCCCCAGCATTTT	CASSQTGGPSQPQHF
TRBV7-2	TRBJ1-5	-	-	TGTGCCAGCAGCCCCACAGTATCTAGCAATCAGCCCCAGCATTTT	CASSPTVSSNQPQHF
TRBV10-3	TRBJ2-1	once	-	TGTGCCATCAGTGAGTACCCGTCAGGAACCAATGAGCAGTTCTTC	CAISEYPSGTNEQFF
TRBV6-1	TRBJ2-2	-	-	TGTGCCAGCAGGACGCAAGCTTCGAACACCGGGGAGCTGTTTTTT	CASRTQASNTGELFF